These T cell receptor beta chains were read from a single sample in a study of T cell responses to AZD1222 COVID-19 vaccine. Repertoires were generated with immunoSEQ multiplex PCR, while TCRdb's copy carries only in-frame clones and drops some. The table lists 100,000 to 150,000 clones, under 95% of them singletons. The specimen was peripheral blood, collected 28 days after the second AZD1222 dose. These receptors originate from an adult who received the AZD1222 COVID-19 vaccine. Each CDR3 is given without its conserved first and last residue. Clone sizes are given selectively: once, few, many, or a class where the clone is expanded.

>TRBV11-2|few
ASSLEQGSPLH
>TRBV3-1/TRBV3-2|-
ASSPGLASYNEQF
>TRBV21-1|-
ASSKASGDSGNTIY
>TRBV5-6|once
ASSDMGTGANTEAF
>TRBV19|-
ASSKRWGNQPQH
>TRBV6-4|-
ASRPTGSYGYT
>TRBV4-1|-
ASSQDLGEQF
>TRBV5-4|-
ASSPDRKNTGELF
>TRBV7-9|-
ASSLSGWNEQF
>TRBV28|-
ASRGQFGYT
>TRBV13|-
ASSLEGGGPGEQY
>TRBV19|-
ASSILLSTEAF
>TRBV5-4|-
ASSSPGTVSDTEAF
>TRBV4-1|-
ASSQDVRYRQTEAF
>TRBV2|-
ASRAQGGAYTEAF
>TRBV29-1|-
SVGRDRLHTQY
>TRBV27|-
ASSLSFQGLGEQY
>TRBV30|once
AWSKQGATGELF
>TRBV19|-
ASSPPPGTSGRHSYNEQF
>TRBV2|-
ASSPTGTSSGANVLT
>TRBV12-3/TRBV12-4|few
ASSDQGHTEAF
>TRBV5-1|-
ASSFRPPDFTDTQY
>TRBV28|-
ASSSIGAASYEQY
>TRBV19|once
ASSTSGTYNEQF
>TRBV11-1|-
ASSLGATEAF
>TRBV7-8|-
ASSNKRDTEAF
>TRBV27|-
ASSSGTGGPQH
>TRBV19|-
ASSVTGGPSQPQH
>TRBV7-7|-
ASSLLTGNSGTEAF